One and the same sample provided the 19 T cell receptor beta chains below, sequenced in a study of blood T cell repertoires in COVID-19. Some clones are missing from TCRdb's copy, which holds only in-frame ones; the method was immunoSEQ multiplex PCR. The table records 23,000 or so clones, approximately 90% of them present only once. The sequencing input was peripheral blood. Receptors were obtained from a man in his sixties or seventies with acute or convalescent COVID-19.

The chain carries TRBV18 and TRBJ2-7; TRBD1 is a possible D gene (5 bases). The V gene lost 2 bases and the J gene lost 2 bases, with 10 bases spanning the gap. CDR1 and CDR2 (germline): KGHSH, LQKENI. CDR3 length: 14 amino acids. The CDR3 is CASSPFGAAYEQYF. For the CDR3, the DNA is TGTGCCAGCTCACCATTTGGGGCAGCCTACGAGCAGTACTTC.

In nucleotides, the CDR3 is TGTGCCAGCAGCAAAGGGGGCCTCCAGGGATCGGAAAACACCATATATTTT. It yields the protein CASSKGGLQGSENTIYF. The J gene is TRBJ1-3, the V gene TRBV21-1; the listed D gene, TRBD1, was not tested against the DNA. TRBV21-1 is classified as a pseudogene. The CDR3 loop spans 17 amino acids.

This sequence joins TRBV30 and TRBJ1-6; D not resolved. V was pared by 2 bases and J by 1 base, with 6 bases between. CDR1 is GTSNPN, CDR2 SVGIG, per germline (reference sequence). The length of the CDR3 is 14 residues. The CDR3 protein is CAWSYSSYNSPLHF. Here the CDR3 DNA reads TGTGCCTGGAGTTACAGTTCCTATAATTCACCCCTCCACTTT.

The J gene is TRBJ2-3, the V gene TRBV3-1 (or the pseudogene TRBV3-2), with D possibly being TRBD2 (7 bases). Between the trimmed V and J ends, which lost 2 bases and 2 bases, there was a span of 11 bases. CDR3 length: 15 residues. The V gene's germline CDR1 is LGHDT and CDR2 YNNKEL (reference sequence). CDR3 DNA sequence: TGTGCCAGCAGCCAATCCGCGGGGGCCACAGATACGCAGTATTTT. This codes for CASSQSAGATDTQYF.

The chain links TRBV11-2 to TRBJ2-7; TRBD1 might be the D (6 bases). With 2 bases removed from V and 3 bases from J, the gap between germline ends came to 8 bases. Germline V CDR1 and CDR2: SGHAT, FQNNGV. This CDR3 contains 13 residues. The CDR3 loop reads CASSLQTGYEQYF. The DNA for the CDR3 is TGTGCCAGCAGCTTACAGACAGGCTACGAGCAGTACTTC.

This chain links TRBV19 with TRBJ2-3; no clear D. V gave up 1 base and J gave up 6 bases, with 5 bases separating them. The CDR3 extends over 12 amino acids. Germline V gene data show CDR1 as LNHDA and CDR2 as SQIVND (reference sequence). The CDR3 is CASSIGLDTQYF. In DNA form, the CDR3 reads TGTGCCAGTAGTATAGGGCTGGATACGCAGTATTTT.

In its sample, this clone was seen once. The genes are TRBV7-7 and TRBJ2-1; TRBD2 agrees at 8 bases. V dropped 3 bases and J dropped 5; count of bases not matched to a gene: 12. This CDR3 region has 17 residues. Looked up from germline, CDR1 is SSHAT and CDR2 is FNYEAQ (reference sequence). CDR3 sequence: CASSFLSSGLGDNEQFF. In DNA form, the CDR3 reads TGTGCCAGCAGCTTTTTGTCTAGCGGGCTGGGGGACAATGAGCAGTTCTTC. Drawing the rest from reference TRBV7-7 and TRBJ2-1, the complete variable domain is GAGVSQSPRYKVTKRGQDVTLRCDPISSHATLYWYQQALGQGPEFLTYFNYEAQPDKSGLPSDRFSAERPEGSISTLTIQRTEQRDSAMYRCASSFLSSGLGDNEQFFGPGTRLTVL.

The table lists this clone with a count of one. The gene calls are TRBV11-3 and TRBJ2-3; 8 bases are shared with TRBD2. Germline trimming cut 5 bases from V and 6 bases from J; bases unmatched to any gene: 10. The CDR3 loop spans 15 amino acids. Germline loops: CDR1 SGHNT, CDR2 YENEEA. This CDR3 reads CASSRGGGSRDTQYF. The CDR3 nucleotides are TGTGCCAGCAGCCGGGGCGGGGGGAGTAGGGATACGCAGTATTTT. Together with reference TRBV11-3 and TRBJ2-3, the CDR3 gives the full variable domain: EAGVVQSPRYKIIEKKQPVAFWCNPISGHNTLYWYLQNLGQGPELLIRYENEEAVDDSQLPKDRFSAERLKGVDSTLKIQPAELGDSAVYLCASSRGGGSRDTQYFGPGTRLTVL.

The chain couples TRBV18 to TRBJ1-4; no clear D gene. Per germline, CDR1 KGHSH and CDR2 LQKENI. Deletions cut 2 bases from V and 0 bases from J, with 13 bases between. There are 17 residues in the CDR3. DNA of the CDR3: TGTGCCAGCTCACCAAATTTTCAGGTTGCAACTAATGAAAAACTGTTTTTT. Translating gives CASSPNFQVATNEKLFF.

The chain combines TRBV19 with TRBJ1-6, with D possibly matching TRBD1 (6 bases). The ends were cut back, 3 bases at V and 7 bases at J, with 16 bases in the middle. Germline values: CDR1 LNHDA, CDR2 SQIVND (reference sequence). CDR3 length equals 16 residues. In DNA form, the CDR3 reads TGTGCCAGTAGTATTACCGAGGGACACTCCAATTCACCCCTCCACTTT. The encoded protein is CASSITEGHSNSPLHF.

J is TRBJ1-5 and V is TRBV24-1; 7 bases match TRBD1. Germline values: CDR1 KGHDR, CDR2 SFDVKD. CDR3 length: 16 residues. V lost 3 bases and J lost 7; bases outside the gene matches: 11. Here the CDR3 DNA reads TGTGCCACCAGTGATCCAAGACAGGGAGACACCCAGCCCCAGCATTTT. Amino acid sequence: CATSDPRQGDTQPQHF.

This chain uses TRBV28 with TRBJ2-7; 7 bases are a match to TRBD2. Trimming cost V 4 bases and J 1 base; bases outside gene matches: 7. The germline CDR1 and CDR2 sequences are MDHEN and SYDVKM. This CDR3 comprises 15 residues. CDR3 in amino acids: CASSSPSGGSYEQYF. CDR3 bases: TGTGCCAGCAGTTCCCCTAGCGGAGGTTCCTACGAGCAGTACTTC.

The chain joins TRBV5-4 to TRBJ2-1; 12 bases agree with TRBD2. Germline V lookup: CDR1 SGHNT, CDR2 YYREEE (reference sequence). V shed 4 bases and J 10 bases; nucleotides not matched to a gene: 12. The CDR3 has 16 residues. The CDR3 coding sequence is TGTGCCAGCAGCCCGACTAGCGGGGGCTTATACGGGGAGCAGTTCTTC. This sequence encodes CASSPTSGGLYGEQFF.

V and J are TRBV10-3 and TRBJ2-3, with a weak D call TRBD2 (6 bases). The CDR3 has 15 residues. Germline V gene data show CDR1 as ENHRY and CDR2 as SYGVKD. Deletions cut 4 bases from V and 5 bases from J, with 16 bases between. Written as DNA, the CDR3 is TGTGCCATCAGTGGGCGGGGAGTCGAGGGAGATACGCAGTATTTT. It encodes CAISGRGVEGDTQYF.

The chain recombines TRBV7-9 with TRBJ1-2; 7 bases fit TRBD1. After removal of 4 bases from V and 3 bases from J, the junction contained 5 bases not matched to a gene. The CDR3 is 14 amino acids. The V gene's germline CDR1 is SEHNR and CDR2 FQNEAQ (reference sequence). CDR3 bases: TGTGCCAGCAGCTGGGGCAGGGGGGACTATGGCTACACCTTC. It is translated as CASSWGRGDYGYTF.

This clone was seen a single time. V is TRBV30 and J is TRBJ2-7; 8 positions agree with TRBD2. The trim removed 3 bases at V and 4 bases at J, leaving 8 bases unmatched. Germline V gives CDR1 GTSNPN, CDR2 SVGIG (reference sequence). The CDR3 is 14 amino acids. The CDR3 is CAWSYGTSGYEQYF. The CDR3 coding sequence is TGTGCCTGGAGCTACGGGACTAGTGGGTACGAGCAGTACTTC.

The chain combines TRBV15 with TRBJ2-1, with TRBD2 identical over 8 bases. Trimming removed 5 bases from V and 9 bases from J; junction bases left unmatched: 18. The CDR3 has 17 residues. The germline V gene encodes CDR1 LNHNV and CDR2 YYDKDF (reference sequence). The CDR3 sequence is CATSGLETSAKRGEQFF. The CDR3 region has the DNA TGTGCCACCAGCGGCTTAGAGACTAGCGCAAAGAGGGGTGAGCAGTTCTTC.

The chain carries TRBV28 and TRBJ2-7; 7 bases are shared with TRBD2. CDR1 MDHEN and CDR2 SYDVKM come from the germline V gene. V shed 2 bases, J shed 6 bases, and the junction held 7 bases outside the gene matches. The CDR3 covers 14 residues. CDR3 in amino acids: CASSLRAGALEQYF. The CDR3 DNA reads TGTGCCAGCAGTTTAAGGGCGGGAGCACTCGAGCAGTACTTC.

The chain couples TRBV19 to TRBJ1-3, with a possible D match to TRBD1 (5 bases). Between the trimmed V and J ends, which lost 3 bases and 4 bases, there was a span of 10 bases. Germline V gene sequence: CDR1 LNHDA, CDR2 SQIVND (reference sequence). This CDR3 is built from 14 residues. In DNA form, the CDR3 reads TGTGCCAGTAGTATCAGCGGGGGAGGAAACACCATATATTTT. This encodes CASSISGGGNTIYF.